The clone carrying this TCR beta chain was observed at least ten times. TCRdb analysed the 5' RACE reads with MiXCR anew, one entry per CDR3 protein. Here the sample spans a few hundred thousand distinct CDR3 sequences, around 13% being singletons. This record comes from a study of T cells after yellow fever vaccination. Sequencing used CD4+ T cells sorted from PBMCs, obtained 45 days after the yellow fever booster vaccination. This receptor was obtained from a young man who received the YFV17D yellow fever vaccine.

The CDR3 nucleotides read TGCAGTGCGCTGACTAGCGGGAGAGCAGATACGCAGTATTTT. Translation: CSALTSGRADTQYF. The chain links TRBV20-1 to TRBJ2-3; TRBD2 matches 12 bases. CDR1 and CDR2 (germline): DFQATT, SNEGSKA (reference sequence). This CDR3 has 14 residues. Trimming removed 6 bases from V and 4 bases from J; junction bases left unmatched: 5.